These 9 T cell receptor beta chains originate from one sample sequenced in a study of T cell clonality in common variable immunodeficiency. Sequenced by immunoSEQ multiplex PCR; TCRdb stores in-frame clones only, minus some. Captured here are tens of thousands of clones, none seen once; the top ten comprise over 1.2%. Specimen: peripheral blood mononuclear cells. Every receptor here comes from a person between 18 and 70 years old in good health.

This clone was counted at least ten times. The CDR3 extends 3 residues past the end of the read, so its final part is completed from the germline J gene. The J gene is TRBJ2-7, the V gene TRBV7-2; the match to TRBD1 covers 7 bases. V shed 2 bases, J shed 6 bases, and the junction held 10 bases outside the gene matches. The CDR3 totals 15 residues. Per the germline V gene, CDR1 is SGHTA and CDR2 is FQGNSA. The sequenced part of the CDR3 DNA is TGTGCCAGCAGCTTAATTGCACAGGGGACGGCCGAG. This sequence encodes CASSLIAQGTAE. The full CDR3 is CASSLIAQGTAEQYF.

This clone has a count of ten or more. CDR3 DNA, as far as it was read: TGTGCCAGCAGTCAGCTAGCGGGGTACCAAGAGACC. Protein product: CASSQLAGYQET. The CDR3 in full is CASSQLAGYQETQYF. This chain joins TRBV28 and TRBJ2-5; TRBD2 aligns across 9 bases. The read halts 3 residues ahead of the CDR3 end, with the missing end drawn from the germline J gene. Trimming cost V 5 bases and J 0 bases; bases outside gene matches: 4. The CDR3 has 15 residues. Germline CDR1 MDHEN, CDR2 SYDVKM.

This clone was recorded at least ten times. The read halts 3 residues ahead of the CDR3 end, with the missing end drawn from the germline J gene. The rearrangement uses TRBV5-4 and TRBJ2-2; D not certain. The CDR3 sequence is 16 residues long. CDR1 and CDR2 (germline): SGHNT, YYREEE (reference sequence). V was trimmed by 0 bases and J by 0 bases, leaving 9 bases between them. The CDR3 DNA, read in part, is TGTGCCAGCAGCTTGGAAGTCAGGACGAACACCGGGGAG. This gives the protein CASSLEVRTNTGE. In full, the CDR3 reads CASSLEVRTNTGELFF. The variable domain in full, completed from reference TRBV5-4 and TRBJ2-2, reads ETGVTQSPTHLIKTRGQQVTLRCSSQSGHNTVSWYQQALGQGPQFIFQYYREEENGRGNFPPRFSGLQFPNYSSELNVNALELDDSALYLCASSLEVRTNTGELFFGEGSRLTVL.

The table lists this clone with many counts. The sequence runs out 3 residues before the end of the CDR3; the remainder is reconstructed from the germline J gene. The rearrangement joins TRBV28 to TRBJ2-7, with a weak D call TRBD2 (7 bases). Trimming removed 6 bases at V and 3 bases at J, with 21 bases between. CDR1 is MDHEN, CDR2 SYDVKM, per germline. There are 16 residues in the CDR3. The CDR3 region is CASSSPGGRAGYEQYF. The DNA read from the CDR3 is TGTGCCAGCAGCTCTCCGGGGGGCAGGGCTGGCTACGAG. Looking up the rest from reference TRBV28 and TRBJ2-7 gives the full variable domain: DVKVTQSSRYLVKRTGEKVFLECVQDMDHENMFWYRQDPGLGLRLIYFSYDVKMKEKGDIPEGYSVSREKKERFSLILESASTNQTSMYLCASSSPGGRAGYEQYFGPGTRLTVT.

This clone was seen ten or more times. The sequenced fragment ends 3 residues before the CDR3 boundary, so the rest is inferred from the germline J gene. The J gene is TRBJ2-7, the V gene TRBV5-1, with a possible D match to TRBD2 (6 bases). This CDR3 is 15 amino acids long. V shed 0 bases and J shed 3 bases, with 13 bases lying between them. The V gene's germline CDR1 is SGHRS and CDR2 YFSETQ. The CDR3: CASSLELAPHYEQYF. The sequenced CDR3 bases are TGCGCCAGCAGCTTGGAACTAGCTCCCCACTACGAG.

Many counts were recorded for this clone. The CDR3 is cut off 3 residues early in the read; its end comes from the germline J gene. The rearrangement links TRBV7-9 to TRBJ2-2; D not resolved. Per germline, CDR1 SEHNR and CDR2 FQNEAQ (reference sequence). The CDR3 extends over 10 amino acids. V shed 7 bases and J shed 7 bases, with 4 bases lying between them. Partial CDR3 DNA: TGTGCCAGCATCATCGGGGAG. It translates to CASIIGE. The CDR3, in full, reads CASIIGELFF. The whole variable domain, filled in from reference TRBV7-9 and TRBJ2-2, reads DTGVSQNPRHKITKRGQNVTFRCDPISEHNRLYWYRQTLGQGPEFLTYFQNEAQLEKSRLLSDRFSAERPKGSFSTLEIQRTEQGDSAMYLCASIIGELFFGEGSRLTVL.

This clone was counted a few times. Read sequence stops 3 residues before the CDR3 end, and the germline J gene provides the missing end. The rearrangement uses TRBV11-2 and TRBJ2-7, with D unclear. Trimming removed 1 base at V and 3 bases at J, with 10 bases between. The CDR3 loop spans 14 amino acids. Germline values: CDR1 SGHAT, CDR2 FQNNGV. This chain's CDR3 is CASSLGGSGYEQYF. CDR3 DNA, as far as it was read: TGTGCCAGCAGCTTAGGCGGCAGTGGCTACGAG.

This clone was counted at least ten times. The CDR3 end falls 3 residues outside the read, so it is completed with the germline J gene. J is TRBJ2-2 and V is TRBV15; a possible D gene is TRBD2 (5 bases). The CDR3 totals 13 residues. Germline values: CDR1 LNHNV, CDR2 YYDKDF (reference sequence). The V and J ends lost 6 bases and 5 bases respectively, with 10 bases between them. The CDR3 here is CATRPRGTGELFF. CDR3 DNA (partial): TGTGCCACCAGGCCTCGGGGAACCGGGGAG.

This clone was observed at least ten times. The read falls 3 residues short of the CDR3 end, and the missing part is taken from the germline J gene. The rearrangement links TRBV5-1 to TRBJ2-7; D possibly corresponds to TRBD2 (6 bases). Trimming stripped 3 bases from V and 5 bases from J, with 12 bases between. CDR1 and CDR2 (germline): SGHRS, YFSETQ. The CDR3 has 13 amino acids. CDR3 protein: CASSSNRRDEQYF. The CDR3 bases that were read are TGCGCCAGCAGCTCCAACCGGAGGGACGAG.